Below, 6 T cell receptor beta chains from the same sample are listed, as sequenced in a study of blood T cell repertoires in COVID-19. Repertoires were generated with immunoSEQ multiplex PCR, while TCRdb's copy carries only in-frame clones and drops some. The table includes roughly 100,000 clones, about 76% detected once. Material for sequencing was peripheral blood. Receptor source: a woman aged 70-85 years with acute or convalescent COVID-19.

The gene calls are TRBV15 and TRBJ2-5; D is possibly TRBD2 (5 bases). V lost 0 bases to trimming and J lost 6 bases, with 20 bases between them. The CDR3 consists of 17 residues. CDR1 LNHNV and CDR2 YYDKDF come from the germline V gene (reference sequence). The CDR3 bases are TGTGCCACCAGCAGAGATTCGGGGATAGGACTCTTAAAGACCCAGTACTTC. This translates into CATSRDSGIGLLKTQYF.

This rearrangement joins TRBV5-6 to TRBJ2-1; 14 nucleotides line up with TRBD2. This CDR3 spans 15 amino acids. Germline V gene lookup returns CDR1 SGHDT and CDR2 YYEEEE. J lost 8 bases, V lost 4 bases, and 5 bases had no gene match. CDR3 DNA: TGTGCCAGCAGCCCGGGACTAGCGGGGGCTTATGAGCAGTTCTTC. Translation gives CASSPGLAGAYEQFF.

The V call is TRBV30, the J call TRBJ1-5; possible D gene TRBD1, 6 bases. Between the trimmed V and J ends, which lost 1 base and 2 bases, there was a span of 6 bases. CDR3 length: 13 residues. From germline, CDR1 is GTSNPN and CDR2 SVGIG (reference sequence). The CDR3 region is CAWSEGGNQPQHF. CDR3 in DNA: TGTGCCTGGAGTGAGGGGGGCAATCAGCCCCAGCATTTT.

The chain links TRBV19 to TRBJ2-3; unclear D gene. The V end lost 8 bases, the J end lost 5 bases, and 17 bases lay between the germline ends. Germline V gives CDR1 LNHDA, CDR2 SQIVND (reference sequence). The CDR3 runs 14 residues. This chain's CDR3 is CASVHPSLGDTQYF. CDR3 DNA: TGTGCCAGTGTTCACCCCTCACTCGGAGATACGCAGTATTTT.

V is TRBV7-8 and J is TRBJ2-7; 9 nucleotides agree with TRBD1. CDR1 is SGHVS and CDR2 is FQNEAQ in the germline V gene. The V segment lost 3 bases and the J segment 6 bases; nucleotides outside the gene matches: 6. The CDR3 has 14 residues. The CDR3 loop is CASSFSGQGGEQYF. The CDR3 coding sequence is TGTGCCAGCAGCTTTTCGGGACAGGGCGGCGAGCAGTACTTC.

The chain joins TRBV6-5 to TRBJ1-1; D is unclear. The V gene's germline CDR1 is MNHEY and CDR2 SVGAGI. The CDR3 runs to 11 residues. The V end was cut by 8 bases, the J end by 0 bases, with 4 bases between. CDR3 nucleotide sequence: TGTGCCAGCCAGTTGAACACTGAAGCTTTCTTT. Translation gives CASQLNTEAFF.